The source of this TCR beta chain is a study of beta chain features in type 1 diabetes. Points from the study as a whole: For Type 1 diabetes patients, all four CD4+ subsets carried TCRB CDR3s that were moderately but significantly shorter.

This clone has only a few counts. Its matching antigen is unknown. The CDR3 consists of 17 residues. V was pared by 4 bases and J by 7 bases, with 12 bases of the junction left unmatched. Germline V gene lookup returns CDR1 LNHDA and CDR2 SQIVND (reference sequence). Expressed TCRB transcripts were sequenced because the isolated RNA had all been reverse transcribed beforehand. Profiled with immunoSEQ multiplex PCR; TCRdb holds only in-frame clones, not every one. The sample records a few hundred thousand clones, more than 11% being singletons. Sequenced: naive CD4+ T cells from blood. J is TRBJ2-1 and V is TRBV19; TRBD2 agrees at 11 bases. This sequence originates from a man aged 30-40 years with type 1 diabetes. CDR3: CASSTLLAGGMGNEQFF. The CDR3 nucleotides are TGTGCCAGTAGTACTCTTCTAGCGGGGGGAATGGGAAATGAGCAGTTCTTC.